Listed below are T cell receptor beta chains from one sample, sequenced in a study of blood T cells in healthy people across ages. TCRdb independently ran MiXCR on the 5' RACE reads; one entry per CDR3 protein. The data hold 1.5 million to 2 million distinct CDR3 sequences, with 28% observed a single time. Sequences were obtained from blood. The receptors derive from a woman in her 30s in good health. Each CDR3 is given with its conserved first and last residue. The order of the fields is CDR3 protein, CDR3 DNA, J gene, clone size, V gene, D gene. D genes are given only for firm matches. Clone size is stated in some rows and not others, as once, few, many or a class when expanded.

cdr3_aa: CASSPRVAAPEKQYF
cdr3_nt: TGCGCCAGCAGCCCGAGGGTAGCTGCCCCAGAGAAGCAGTACTTC
j_call: TRBJ2-7
clone_size: few
v_call: TRBV5-1
d_call: NA

cdr3_aa: CSARAPGQGADEQFF
cdr3_nt: TGCAGTGCTAGAGCGCCGGGACAGGGGGCGGATGAGCAGTTCTTC
j_call: TRBJ2-1
clone_size: NA
v_call: TRBV20-1
d_call: TRBD1

cdr3_aa: CSARAKYDQYF
cdr3_nt: TGCAGTGCTAGAGCAAAGTACGATCAGTACTTC
j_call: TRBJ2-7
clone_size: many
v_call: TRBV20-1
d_call: NA

cdr3_aa: CASSYGGLAQETQYF
cdr3_nt: TGTGCCAGCAGTTACGGGGGACTAGCGCAAGAGACCCAGTACTTC
j_call: TRBJ2-5
clone_size: few
v_call: TRBV6-2/TRBV6-3
d_call: TRBD2

cdr3_aa: CSARPPEGGAYEQYF
cdr3_nt: TGCAGTGCTAGGCCCCCGGAGGGGGGGGCATACGAGCAGTACTTC
j_call: TRBJ2-7
clone_size: few
v_call: TRBV20-1
d_call: NA

cdr3_aa: CASSPSFPGETQYF
cdr3_nt: TGCGCCAGCAGCCCCTCCTTCCCGGGAGAGACCCAGTACTTC
j_call: TRBJ2-5
clone_size: NA
v_call: TRBV4-3
d_call: NA

cdr3_aa: CASSPDSAGETQYF
cdr3_nt: TGTGCCAGCAGTCCAGACTCCGCCGGGGAGACCCAGTACTTC
j_call: TRBJ2-5
clone_size: few
v_call: TRBV2
d_call: NA

cdr3_aa: CASSQDLAGSLREGAGEQYF
cdr3_nt: TGTGCCAGCAGCCAAGACCTAGCGGGGTCCCTCAGAGAAGGAGCGGGCGAGCAGTACTTC
j_call: TRBJ2-7
clone_size: NA
v_call: TRBV14
d_call: TRBD2

cdr3_aa: CTAGTASGEQYF
cdr3_nt: TGTACCGCCGGGACAGCGTCGGGCGAGCAGTACTTC
j_call: TRBJ2-7
clone_size: NA
v_call: TRBV6-5
d_call: TRBD1

cdr3_aa: CASSLQGLGNEQFF
cdr3_nt: TGCGCCAGCAGCTTACAGGGATTGGGCAATGAGCAGTTCTTC
j_call: TRBJ2-1
clone_size: few
v_call: TRBV5-1
d_call: NA

cdr3_aa: CAGSLEILAAFTDTQYF
cdr3_nt: TGTGCCGGCAGTCTGGAGATACTAGCGGCTTTCACAGATACGCAGTATTTT
j_call: TRBJ2-3
clone_size: NA
v_call: TRBV6-1
d_call: TRBD2

cdr3_aa: CASSPRGAQGGYGYTF
cdr3_nt: TGTGCCAGCAGCCCAAGGGGGGCACAGGGTGGATATGGCTACACCTTC
j_call: TRBJ1-2
clone_size: few
v_call: TRBV7-2
d_call: NA

cdr3_aa: CAWTQVDRGHEQYF
cdr3_nt: TGTGCCTGGACTCAGGTCGACCGGGGACACGAGCAGTACTTC
j_call: TRBJ2-7
clone_size: NA
v_call: TRBV30
d_call: NA

cdr3_aa: CASRLGPRETQYF
cdr3_nt: TGTGCCAGCAGGCTTGGTCCGCGGGAGACCCAGTACTTC
j_call: TRBJ2-5
clone_size: many
v_call: TRBV6-5
d_call: NA

cdr3_aa: CASKTSGEYEQYF
cdr3_nt: TGCGCCAGCAAGACTAGCGGGGAGTACGAGCAGTACTTC
j_call: TRBJ2-7
clone_size: few
v_call: TRBV10-2
d_call: TRBD2

cdr3_aa: CASRHGTSRNNEQFF
cdr3_nt: TGTGCCAGCAGACATGGGACTAGTCGGAACAATGAGCAGTTCTTC
j_call: TRBJ2-1
clone_size: NA
v_call: TRBV3-1
d_call: TRBD2

cdr3_aa: CASRSTGLAYEQYF
cdr3_nt: TGTGCCAGCAGATCCACAGGGTTAGCCTACGAGCAGTACTTC
j_call: TRBJ2-7
clone_size: many
v_call: TRBV28
d_call: NA

cdr3_aa: CASSYDRLADSTDTQYF
cdr3_nt: TGTGCCAGCAGTTATGATCGACTAGCGGATAGCACAGATACGCAGTATTTT
j_call: TRBJ2-3
clone_size: few
v_call: TRBV6-5
d_call: TRBD2

cdr3_aa: CASSPRNNSPLHF
cdr3_nt: TGTGCCAGCAGCCCCCGGAATAATTCACCCCTCCACTTT
j_call: TRBJ1-6
clone_size: NA
v_call: TRBV3-1
d_call: NA

cdr3_aa: CSVEEGARSYEQYF
cdr3_nt: TGCAGCGTTGAAGAGGGGGCGCGTTCCTACGAGCAGTACTTC
j_call: TRBJ2-7
clone_size: NA
v_call: TRBV29-1
d_call: NA

cdr3_aa: CASSSQESGEQFF
cdr3_nt: TGTGCCAGCAGCTCCCAAGAGAGCGGGGAGCAGTTCTTC
j_call: TRBJ2-1
clone_size: NA
v_call: TRBV7-6
d_call: NA

cdr3_aa: CASGGQVDEQYF
cdr3_nt: TGCGCCAGCGGGGGGCAGGTGGACGAGCAGTACTTC
j_call: TRBJ2-7
clone_size: many
v_call: TRBV10-2
d_call: NA

cdr3_aa: CASRDRGKSDQPQHF
cdr3_nt: TGTGCCAGCAGAGACAGGGGAAAGAGTGATCAGCCCCAGCATTTT
j_call: TRBJ1-5
clone_size: NA
v_call: TRBV6-5
d_call: TRBD1

cdr3_aa: CATSEAGGYEQYF
cdr3_nt: TGTGCCACCAGTGAGGCCGGGGGCTACGAGCAGTACTTC
j_call: TRBJ2-7
clone_size: NA
v_call: TRBV24-1
d_call: NA

cdr3_aa: CANSLDRVSYNEQFF
cdr3_nt: TGTGCCAACAGCCTAGACCGAGTCTCCTACAATGAGCAGTTCTTC
j_call: TRBJ2-1
clone_size: NA
v_call: TRBV3-1
d_call: NA

cdr3_aa: CASSPLRPSIMNTEAFF
cdr3_nt: TGTGCCAGCAGCCCACTTCGACCGAGCATCATGAACACTGAAGCTTTCTTT
j_call: TRBJ1-1
clone_size: NA
v_call: TRBV3-1
d_call: NA

cdr3_aa: CASSREGTSGDKPQETQYF
cdr3_nt: TGTGCCAGCAGCCGGGAGGGTACTAGCGGGGATAAGCCGCAAGAGACCCAGTACTTC
j_call: TRBJ2-5
clone_size: many
v_call: TRBV3-1
d_call: TRBD2

cdr3_aa: CASSKEGGNQETQYF
cdr3_nt: TGTGCCAGCAGCAAAGAAGGGGGAAACCAAGAGACCCAGTACTTC
j_call: TRBJ2-5
clone_size: NA
v_call: TRBV27
d_call: NA

cdr3_aa: CSATAGTGTEKLFF
cdr3_nt: TGCAGTGCTACCGCCGGGACAGGGACTGAAAAACTGTTTTTT
j_call: TRBJ1-4
clone_size: few
v_call: TRBV20-1
d_call: TRBD1

cdr3_aa: CSARADGNSPLHF
cdr3_nt: TGCAGTGCTAGAGCGGACGGGAATTCACCCCTCCACTTT
j_call: TRBJ1-6
clone_size: few
v_call: TRBV20-1
d_call: NA

cdr3_aa: CSATGGSGQETQYF
cdr3_nt: TGCAGTGCTACAGGAGGGAGCGGTCAAGAGACCCAGTACTTC
j_call: TRBJ2-5
clone_size: NA
v_call: TRBV20-1
d_call: NA

cdr3_aa: CSVRMTEGNSHGGYGYTF
cdr3_nt: TGCAGTGTCAGGATGACCGAAGGAAACAGTCACGGCGGGTATGGCTACACCTTC
j_call: TRBJ1-2
clone_size: few
v_call: TRBV20-1
d_call: NA